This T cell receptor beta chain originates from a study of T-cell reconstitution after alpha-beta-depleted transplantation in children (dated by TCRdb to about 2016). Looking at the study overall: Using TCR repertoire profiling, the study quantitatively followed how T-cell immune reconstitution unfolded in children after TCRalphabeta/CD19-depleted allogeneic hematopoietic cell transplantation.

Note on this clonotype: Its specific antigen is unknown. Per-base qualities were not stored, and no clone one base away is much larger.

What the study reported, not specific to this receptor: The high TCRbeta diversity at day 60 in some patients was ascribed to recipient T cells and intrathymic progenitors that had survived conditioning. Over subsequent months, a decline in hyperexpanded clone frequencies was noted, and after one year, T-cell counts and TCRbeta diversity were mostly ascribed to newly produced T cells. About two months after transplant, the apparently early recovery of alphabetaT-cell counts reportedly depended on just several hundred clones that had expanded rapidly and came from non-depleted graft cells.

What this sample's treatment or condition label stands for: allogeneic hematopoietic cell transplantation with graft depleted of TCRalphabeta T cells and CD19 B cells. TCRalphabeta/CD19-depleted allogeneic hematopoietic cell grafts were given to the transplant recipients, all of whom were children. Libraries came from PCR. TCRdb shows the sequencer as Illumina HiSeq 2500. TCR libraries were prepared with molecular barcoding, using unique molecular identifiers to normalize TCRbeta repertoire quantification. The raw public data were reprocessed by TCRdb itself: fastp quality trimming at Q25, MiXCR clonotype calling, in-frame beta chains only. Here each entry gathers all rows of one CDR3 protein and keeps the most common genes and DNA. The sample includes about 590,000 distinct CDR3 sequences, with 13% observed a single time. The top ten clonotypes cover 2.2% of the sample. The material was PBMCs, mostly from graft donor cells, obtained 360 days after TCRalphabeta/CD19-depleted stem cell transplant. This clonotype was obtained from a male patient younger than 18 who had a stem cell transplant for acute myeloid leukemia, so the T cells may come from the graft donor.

In nucleotide form, the sequence is TGTGCCAGCAGCTTCCGCCTCCTCAAAGGCACTGAAGCTTTCTTT. This codes for CASSFRLLKGTEAFF. The chain couples TRBV11-2 to TRBJ1-1; the D segment cannot be called with confidence. The CDR3 spans 15 residues, from the cysteine through the phenylalanine. This entry keeps only the CDR3 DNA: 45 bases, framed from base 1. The V end loses 3 bases and the J end loses 4 bases, and a stretch of 15 bases separates them. The germline V gene encodes CDR1 SGHAT and CDR2 FQNNGV.